The clone carrying this TCR beta chain was detected ten times or more. The CDR3 is 14 residues long. From germline, CDR1 is KGHSH and CDR2 LQKENI. The germline V and J ends were trimmed by 2 bases and 5 bases, with 13 bases remaining between them. TCRdb recomputed calls from the 5' RACE reads with MiXCR, one row per CDR3 protein. The data contain around 49,000 distinct CDR3 sequences, 6.8% of them singletons. The sample is drawn from a study of T cells after yellow fever vaccination. This TCR came from a young man who received the YFV17D yellow fever vaccine. The sequenced sample was CD8+ T cells not binding an NS4B(214-222) dextramer, sorted from PBMCs, obtained 45 days after the yellow fever booster vaccination. V usage is TRBV18 and J usage is TRBJ2-7, with D possibly being TRBD2 (6 bases). DNA for the CDR3: TGTGCCAGCTCACCAGAGGGAGGCCCCCACGAGCAGTACTTC. Amino acid sequence: CASSPEGGPHEQYF.